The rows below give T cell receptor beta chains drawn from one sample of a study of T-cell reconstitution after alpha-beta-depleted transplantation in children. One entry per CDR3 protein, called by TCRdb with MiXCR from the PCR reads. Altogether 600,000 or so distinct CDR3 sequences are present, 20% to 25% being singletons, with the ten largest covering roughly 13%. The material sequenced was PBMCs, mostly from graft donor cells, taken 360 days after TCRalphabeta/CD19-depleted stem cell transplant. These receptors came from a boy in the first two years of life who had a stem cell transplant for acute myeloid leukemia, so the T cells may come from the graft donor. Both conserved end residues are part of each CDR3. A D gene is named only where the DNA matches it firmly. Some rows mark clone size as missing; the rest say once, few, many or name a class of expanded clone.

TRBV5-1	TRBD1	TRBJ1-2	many	TGCGCCAGCAGCCGATTCCAGGGGGGGCTGCCCCAGGAACACGGCTACACCTTC	CASSRFQGGLPQEHGYTF
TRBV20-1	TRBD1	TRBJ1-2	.	TGCAGTGCTAGAGAAGCTTCAACAGGGGTTCGTGGCTACACCTTC	CSAREASTGVRGYTF
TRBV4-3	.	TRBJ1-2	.	TGCGCCAGCAGCCAAGCGGACACGATTAACTATGGCTACACCTTC	CASSQADTINYGYTF
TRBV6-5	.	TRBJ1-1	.	TGTGCCAGCAGTCCCAGGGGTTCTGAAGCTTTCTTT	CASSPRGSEAFF
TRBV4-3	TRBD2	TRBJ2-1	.	TGCGCCAGCAGCCAGAGAGCGGGGAGCCCCTACAATGAGCAGTTCTTC	CASSQRAGSPYNEQFF
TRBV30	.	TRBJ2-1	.	TGTGCCTGGAGTGTGCACGGGAGCAACGATGAGCAGTTCTTC	CAWSVHGSNDEQFF
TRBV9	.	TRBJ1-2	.	TGTGCCAGCAGCGCGCTCCCGAGGGGGAACTATGGCTACACCTTC	CASSALPRGNYGYTF
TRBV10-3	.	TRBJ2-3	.	TGTGCCGTCCATGGGGGGAACACAGATACGCAGTATTTT	CAVHGGNTDTQYF
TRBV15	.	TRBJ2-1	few	TGTGCCACCAGCCCCACGAAGTCCTACAATGAGCAGTTCTTC	CATSPTKSYNEQFF
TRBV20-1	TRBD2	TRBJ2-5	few	TGCAGTGCTAGAGAATTTGGGGGGGTCGAAGAGACCCAGTACTTC	CSAREFGGVEETQYF
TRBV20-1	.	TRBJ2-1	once	TGCAGTGCTTTGGGGAAGGGGGCGGGGAACTCCTACAATGAGCAGTTCTTC	CSALGKGAGNSYNEQFF
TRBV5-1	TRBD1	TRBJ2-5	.	TGCGCCAGCAGCGCGGACAGGCTGCAAGAGACCCAGTACTTC	CASSADRLQETQYF
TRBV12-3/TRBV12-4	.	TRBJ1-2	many	TGTGCCAGCAGCCCCTCAGTCGGGGTCCACTATGGCTACACCTTC	CASSPSVGVHYGYTF
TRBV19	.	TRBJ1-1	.	TGTGCCAGTACCGACAGTTTGAACACTGAAGCTTTCTTT	CASTDSLNTEAFF
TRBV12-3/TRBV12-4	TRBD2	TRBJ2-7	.	TGTGCCAGCAGTACGGGACTAGCGGGGGGCCGGAGCTCCTACGAGCAGTACTTC	CASSTGLAGGRSSYEQYF
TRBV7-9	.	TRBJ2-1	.	TGTGCCAGCGCCTCGGGGCTGAGCTCCTACAATGAGCAGTTCTTC	CASASGLSSYNEQFF
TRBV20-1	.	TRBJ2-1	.	TGCAGTGCTGAGAGGCAGGACCACAATGAGCAGTTCTTC	CSAERQDHNEQFF
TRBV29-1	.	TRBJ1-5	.	TGCAGCGTTATGGGGTTCAATCAGCCCCAGCATTTT	CSVMGFNQPQHF
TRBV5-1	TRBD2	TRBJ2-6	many	TGCGCCAGCAGCCCTGGACTAGCTGGGGCCAACGTCCTGACTTTC	CASSPGLAGANVLTF
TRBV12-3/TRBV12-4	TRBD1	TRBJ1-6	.	TGTGCCAGCAGTAGGGACAGGGGGCAAAATTCACCCCTCCACTTT	CASSRDRGQNSPLHF
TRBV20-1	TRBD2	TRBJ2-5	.	TGCAGTGCCTCCGGCGAGCGGGGTTACCAAGAGACCCAGTACTTC	CSASGERGYQETQYF
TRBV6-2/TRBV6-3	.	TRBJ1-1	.	TGTGCCAGCAGCCCCTGGGTTGGAGGTGGGACTGAAGCTTTCTTT	CASSPWVGGGTEAFF
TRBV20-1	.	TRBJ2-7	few	TGCAGTGCTAGAGTCTTTGGTCAGGGCGACTACGAGCAGTACTTC	CSARVFGQGDYEQYF
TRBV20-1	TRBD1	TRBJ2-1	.	TGCAGTGCAAACAGCAGGGGGCGCGAGTACAATGAGCAGTTCTTC	CSANSRGREYNEQFF
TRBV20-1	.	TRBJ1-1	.	TGCAGTGCTTACAACAGGGTTGAGGCTTTCTTT	CSAYNRVEAFF
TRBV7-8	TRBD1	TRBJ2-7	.	TGTGCCAGCAGCTCGACAGGGACGGGGTCCTACGAGCAGTACTTC	CASSSTGTGSYEQYF
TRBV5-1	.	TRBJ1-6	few	TGCGCCAGCAGCGGAACAGGGTCTAGGTCACCCCTCCACTTT	CASSGTGSRSPLHF
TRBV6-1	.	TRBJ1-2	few	TGTGCCAGCCTACCTGTGGGGCAGGCCGGCTATGGCTACACCTTC	CASLPVGQAGYGYTF
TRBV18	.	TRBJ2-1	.	TGTGCCAGCTCCGAGGTCAGGCCAAATGAGCAGTTCTTC	CASSEVRPNEQFF
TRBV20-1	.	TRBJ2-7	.	TGCAGTGCTAGAGGCCCCCAGGGAGTTAGCTACGAGCAGTACTTC	CSARGPQGVSYEQYF
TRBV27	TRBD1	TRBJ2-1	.	TGTGCCAGCAGTTTATACAGCGACCGACAGGGGAATGAGCAGTTCTTC	CASSLYSDRQGNEQFF
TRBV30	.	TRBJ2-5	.	TGTGCCTGGAGTGGGTGGGAGACCCAGTACTTC	CAWSGWETQYF
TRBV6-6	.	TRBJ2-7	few	TGTGCCAGCAGTCGACAGGTTTCCGAGCAGTACTTC	CASSRQVSEQYF